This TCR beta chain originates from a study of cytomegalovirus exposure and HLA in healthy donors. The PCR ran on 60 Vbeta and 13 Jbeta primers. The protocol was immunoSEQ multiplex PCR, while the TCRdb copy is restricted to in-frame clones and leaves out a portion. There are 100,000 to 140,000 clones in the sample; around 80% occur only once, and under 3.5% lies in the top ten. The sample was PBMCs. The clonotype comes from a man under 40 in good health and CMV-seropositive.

CDR3 coding DNA: TGCAGCGTTGAGAGCGGGGCGGTCGGCGAGCAGTACTTC. Translating gives CSVESGAVGEQYF. The V call is TRBV29-1, the J call TRBJ2-7, with 7 bases lining up with TRBD2. The CDR3 length is 13 residues. Germline V lookup: CDR1 SQVTM, CDR2 ANQGSEA. The V segment lost 3 bases and the J segment 6 bases; nucleotides outside the gene matches: 8.